The TCR beta chain under discussion was sequenced for a study of T cells in Graves' hyperthyroidism and ophthalmopathy. The diagnoses drew upon clinical symptoms, serum thyroxine and TRAb, thyroid ultrasound and orbital computed tomography. There were TCR beta CDR3 regions amplified from RNA transcripts. The HTBI primer set drove a first-round RT-PCR of the TCR CDR3. Via MiXCR, TCRdb re-called the multiplex PCR reads, giving one row per CDR3 protein. The table lists approximately 700,000 distinct CDR3 sequences, roughly 15% of them singletons. This CDR3 region has 14 residues. Trimming took off 8 bases at V and 4 bases at J, with 17 bases between the two ends. Germline V gene lookup returns CDR1 SGHRS and CDR2 YFSETQ.

Material: blood. The chain employs TRBV5-1 and TRBJ2-3; possible D gene TRBD2, 5 bases. The receptor comes from a man younger than 35 with Graves' hyperthyroidism. CDR3 nucleotides: TGCGCCAGTCAAAAGGACTCCACCTCAGATACGCAGTATTTT. It is translated as CASQKDSTSDTQYF.